The TCR beta chain under discussion was sequenced for a study of cytomegalovirus exposure and HLA in healthy donors. Study outcomes and limitations: Versus the roughly 690-donor mean, an Asian-associated ancestry cluster reportedly showed fewer N-insertions in a later analysis. Associated with HLA alleles at 0.05 false discovery rate in a later analysis were around 15,000 TCR beta sequences.

Vbeta (60) and Jbeta (13) primers were used in the PCR. Generated by immunoSEQ multiplex PCR, the TCRdb table keeps only in-frame clones and is missing some. The sample has about 100,000 clones, 70% to 85% seen once; the top ten hold around 4%. Remarks on this clone: The antigen is undetermined.

CDR1 is WNHNN and CDR2 is SYGVQD in the germline V gene (reference sequence). The V end lost 6 bases, the J end lost 0 bases, and 15 bases lay between the germline ends. The CDR3 contains 16 residues. The source material was PBMCs. V and J are TRBV10-1 and TRBJ1-3; D not certain. This receptor was obtained from a male donor in good health and CMV-seronegative. The CDR3 loop reads CASSPRGGPSGNTIYF. In DNA, the CDR3 is TGCGCCAGCAGCCCCCGGGGAGGCCCCTCTGGAAACACCATATATTTT.